The 6 T cell receptor beta chains listed next were all sequenced from one sample in a study of blood T cells in healthy people across ages. The authors ran a second PCR of roughly 6 to 11 cycles using a sample-barcoded 5' primer and a J-beta primer mix. In TCRdb, the 5' RACE reads were re-called with MiXCR into one record per CDR3 protein. This table holds some 640,000 distinct CDR3 sequences, around 31% found once. Sample: blood. The receptor source for this set is a woman of 80 years or more in good health.

This chain uses TRBV7-2 with TRBJ2-7, with TRBD2 identical over 8 bases. The J call is doubtful: the DNA matches TRBJ2-4 better. CDR3 length equals 13 residues. Germline V gene sequence: CDR1 SGHTA, CDR2 FQGNSA. CDR3 DNA: TGTGCCAGCAGCCGCGGGGGGTCTGGCATTCAGTACTTC. This encodes CASSRGGSGIQYF.

This chain joins TRBV20-1 and TRBJ2-4, with unresolved D. The germline V gene has CDR1 DFQATT and CDR2 SNEGSKA (reference sequence). The CDR3 has 14 amino acids. V gave up 5 bases and J gave up 0 bases, with 11 bases separating them. The CDR3 here is CSARQAIAKNIQYF. The CDR3 coding sequence is TGCAGTGCTCGCCAGGCAATAGCCAAAAACATTCAGTACTTC.

Comment on this clonotype: A much larger clone differs from this one at a single base, so this may be a read error. V gene TRBV20-1 combines with J gene TRBJ2-7; perhaps TRBD1 as D (6 bases). The CDR3 has 17 amino acids. Between the trimmed V and J ends, which lost 1 base and 7 bases, there was a span of 26 bases. Germline V gives CDR1 DFQATT, CDR2 SNEGSKA (reference sequence). The DNA of the CDR3 is TGCAGTGCTAGAGTTCTTTTACCGGGACACCCCAACAATGAGCAGTACTTC. Residues: CSARVLLPGHPNNEQYF.

This clonotype was picked up a small number of times. The CDR3 nucleotides read TGCGCCAGCAGCTTGAGGACAAGCGACAATGAGCAGTTCTTC. Amino acid sequence: CASSLRTSDNEQFF. J is TRBJ2-1 and V is TRBV5-1; a weak D match, TRBD1 (5 bases). The CDR3 is 14 residues long. The ends were cut back, 1 base at V and 5 bases at J, with 10 bases in the middle. Germline CDR1 and CDR2: SGHRS and YFSETQ.

This clonotype was counted once. A much larger clone differs by one base, so this may be a read error. This rearrangement joins TRBV6-6 to TRBJ1-6, with D possibly TRBD1 on 5 matching bases. V was shortened by 6 bases and J by 9 bases, with 15 bases between the two germline ends. The CDR3 covers 14 residues. CDR1 and CDR2 from the germline V gene are MNHNY and SVGAGI (reference sequence). In nucleotides, the CDR3 is TGTGCCAGCAGCTCAAAGAGTCAGGGTTCACCCCTCCACTTT. Translating it yields CASSSKSQGSPLHF.

This clonotype was recorded a few times. V is TRBV27 and J is TRBJ1-4, with a possible D match to TRBD1 (5 bases). V was shortened by 5 bases and J by 5 bases, with 12 bases between the two germline ends. The CDR3 runs to 14 residues. CDR1 MNHEY and CDR2 SMNVEV come from the germline V gene (reference sequence). The CDR3 loop reads CASSRRAGNEKLFF. In DNA, the CDR3 is TGTGCCAGCAGTCGCCGCGCAGGGAATGAAAAACTGTTTTTT.